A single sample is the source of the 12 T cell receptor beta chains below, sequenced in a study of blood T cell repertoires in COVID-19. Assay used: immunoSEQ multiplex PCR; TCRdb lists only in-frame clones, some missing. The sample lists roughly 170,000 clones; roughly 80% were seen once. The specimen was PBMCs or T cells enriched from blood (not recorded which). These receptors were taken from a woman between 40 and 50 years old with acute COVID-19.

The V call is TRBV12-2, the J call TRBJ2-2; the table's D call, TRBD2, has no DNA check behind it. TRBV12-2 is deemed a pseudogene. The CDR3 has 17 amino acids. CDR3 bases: TGTGCAAGTCGCTCCCCGGGGGTAGCGGGGGACACCGGGGAGCTGTTTTTT. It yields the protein CASRSPGVAGDTGELFF.

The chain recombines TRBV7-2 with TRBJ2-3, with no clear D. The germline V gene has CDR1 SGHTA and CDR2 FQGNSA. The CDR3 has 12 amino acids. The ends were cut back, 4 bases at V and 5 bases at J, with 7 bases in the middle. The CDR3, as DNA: TGTGCCAGCAGCTCCCACTTAGATACGCAGTATTTT. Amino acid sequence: CASSSHLDTQYF. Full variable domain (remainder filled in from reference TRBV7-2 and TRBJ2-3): GAGVSQSPSNKVTEKGKDVELRCDPISGHTALYWYRQSLGQGLEFLIYFQGNSAPDKSGLPSDRFSAERTGGSVSTLTIQRTQQEDSAVYLCASSSHLDTQYFGPGTRLTVL.

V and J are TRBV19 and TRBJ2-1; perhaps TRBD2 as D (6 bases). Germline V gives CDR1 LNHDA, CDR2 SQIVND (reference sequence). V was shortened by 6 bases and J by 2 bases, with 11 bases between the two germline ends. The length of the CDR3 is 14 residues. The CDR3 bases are TGTGCCAGTAGGGGCGGGAACCCCTACAATGAGCAGTTCTTC. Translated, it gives CASRGGNPYNEQFF.

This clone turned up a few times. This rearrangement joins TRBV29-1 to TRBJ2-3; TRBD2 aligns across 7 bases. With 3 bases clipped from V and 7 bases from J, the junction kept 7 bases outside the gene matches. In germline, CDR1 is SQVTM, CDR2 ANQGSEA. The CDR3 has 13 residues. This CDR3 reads CSVDGGSSYTQYF. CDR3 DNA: TGCAGCGTTGATGGCGGGAGCTCATATACGCAGTATTTT.

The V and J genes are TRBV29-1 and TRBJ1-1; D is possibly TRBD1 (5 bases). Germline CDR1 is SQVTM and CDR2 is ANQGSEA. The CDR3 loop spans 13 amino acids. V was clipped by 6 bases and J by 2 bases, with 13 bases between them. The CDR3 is CSVTKRGNTEAFF. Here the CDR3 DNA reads TGCAGCGTCACCAAAAGGGGTAACACTGAAGCTTTCTTT.

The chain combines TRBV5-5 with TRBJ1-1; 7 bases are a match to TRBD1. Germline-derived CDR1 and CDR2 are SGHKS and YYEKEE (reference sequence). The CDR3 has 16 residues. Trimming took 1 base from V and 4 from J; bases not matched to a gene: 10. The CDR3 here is CASSLTRVRGITEAFF. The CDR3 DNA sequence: TGTGCCAGCAGCTTGACTCGTGTCAGGGGGATCACTGAAGCTTTCTTT. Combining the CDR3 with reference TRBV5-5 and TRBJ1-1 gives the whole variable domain DAGVTQSPTHLIKTRGQQVTLRCSPISGHKSVSWYQQVLGQGPQFIFQYYEKEERGRGNFPDRFSARQFPNYSSELNVNALLLGDSALYLCASSLTRVRGITEAFFGQGTRLTVV.

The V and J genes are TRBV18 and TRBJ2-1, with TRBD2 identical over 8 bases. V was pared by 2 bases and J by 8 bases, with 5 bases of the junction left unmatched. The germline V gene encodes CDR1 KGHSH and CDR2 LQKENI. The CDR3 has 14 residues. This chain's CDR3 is CASSPRLASDEQFF. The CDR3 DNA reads TGTGCCAGCTCACCAAGACTAGCGAGTGATGAGCAGTTCTTC.

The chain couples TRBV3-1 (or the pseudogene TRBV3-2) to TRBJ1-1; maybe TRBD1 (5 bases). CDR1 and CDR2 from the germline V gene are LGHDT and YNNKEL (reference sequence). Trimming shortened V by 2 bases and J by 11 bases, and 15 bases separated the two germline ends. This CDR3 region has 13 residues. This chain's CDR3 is CASSQQGGLDAFF. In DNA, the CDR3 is TGTGCCAGCAGCCAACAGGGTGGGTTGGATGCTTTCTTT.

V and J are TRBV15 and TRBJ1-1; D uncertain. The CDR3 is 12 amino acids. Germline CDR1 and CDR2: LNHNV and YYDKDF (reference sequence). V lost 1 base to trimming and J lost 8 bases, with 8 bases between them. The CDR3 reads CATSRGWREAFF. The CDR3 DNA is TGTGCCACCAGCAGAGGGTGGAGGGAAGCTTTCTTT. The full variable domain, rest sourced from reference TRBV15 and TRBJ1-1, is DAMVIQNPRYQVTQFGKPVTLSCSQTLNHNVMYWYQQKSSQAPKLLFHYYDKDFNNEADTPDNFQSRRPNTSFCFLDIRSPGLGDTAMYLCATSRGWREAFFGQGTRLTVV.

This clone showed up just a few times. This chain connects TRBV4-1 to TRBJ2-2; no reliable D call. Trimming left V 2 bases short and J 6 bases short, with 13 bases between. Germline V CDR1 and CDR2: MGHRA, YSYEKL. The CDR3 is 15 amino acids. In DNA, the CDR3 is TGCGCCAGCAGCCAACGAGCCCAGGATTCCGGGGAGCTGTTTTTT. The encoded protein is CASSQRAQDSGELFF.

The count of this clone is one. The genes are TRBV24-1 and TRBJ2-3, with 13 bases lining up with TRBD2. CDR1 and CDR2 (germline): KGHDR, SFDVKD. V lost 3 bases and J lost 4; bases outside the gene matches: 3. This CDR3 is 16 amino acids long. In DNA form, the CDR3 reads TGTGCCACCAGTGATCCCACTAGCGGGAGGGCAGATACGCAGTATTTT. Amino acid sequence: CATSDPTSGRADTQYF.

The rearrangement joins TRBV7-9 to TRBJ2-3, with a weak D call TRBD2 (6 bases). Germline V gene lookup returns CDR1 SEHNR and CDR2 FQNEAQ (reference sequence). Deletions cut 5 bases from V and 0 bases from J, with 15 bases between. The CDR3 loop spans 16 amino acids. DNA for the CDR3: TGTGCCAGCAGCACCCGGACTATTTCTAGCACAGATACGCAGTATTTT. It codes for CASSTRTISSTDTQYF.